This is a list of T cell receptor beta chains from one sample in a study of CD8 T cells in Susac syndrome. MiXCR, applied by TCRdb to the immunoSEQ multiplex PCR reads, yields one record per CDR3 protein. Of about 150,000 distinct CDR3 sequences in the sample, approximately 96% were seen once. The sample comprised CD8+ T cells from PBMCs. The source of these receptors is a human donor with multiple sclerosis. Both conserved end residues are part of each CDR3. D genes are given only for firm matches. A row's size may be missing; if present it is once, few, many or a size class.

V: TRBV28; D: TRBD1; size: .; J: TRBJ2-7; DNA: TGTGCCAGCAGTTTATGGGGACAGGGGGCGCAGAGGTGGTCCTACGAGCAGTACTTC; CDR3: CASSLWGQGAQRWSYEQYF
V: TRBV7-9; D: TRBD1; size: .; J: TRBJ1-2; DNA: TGTGCCAGCAGCTCAGGGACAGGGTTCGCGTATGGCTACACCTTC; CDR3: CASSSGTGFAYGYTF
V: TRBV5-4; D: TRBD1; size: .; J: TRBJ2-7; DNA: TGTGCCAGCAGCTTGGGGGCGGGACAGGGGCGCGAGCAGTACTTC; CDR3: CASSLGAGQGREQYF
V: TRBV20-1; D: .; size: once; J: TRBJ2-7; DNA: TGCAGTGCTAGGGATCGGCGAGCCTCCTCCTACGAGCAGTACTTC; CDR3: CSARDRRASSYEQYF
V: TRBV3-1; D: TRBD2; size: .; J: TRBJ2-3; DNA: TGTGCCAGCAGCCCAGAGCGGGGGCAGAGCACAGATACGCAGTATTTT; CDR3: CASSPERGQSTDTQYF
V: TRBV18; D: .; size: once; J: TRBJ2-3; DNA: TGTGCCAGCTCACCGGGACGGTCAGGTACAGATACGCAGTATTTT; CDR3: CASSPGRSGTDTQYF
V: TRBV4-3; D: TRBD1; size: .; J: TRBJ2-7; DNA: TGCGCCAGCAGCCAAGGGACAGGGTCACCCTACGAGCAGTACTTC; CDR3: CASSQGTGSPYEQYF
V: TRBV19; D: .; size: .; J: TRBJ1-2; DNA: TGTGCCAGTAGGGTCCGGACTCAGAACGGGGAAAGCGGCTACACCTTC; CDR3: CASRVRTQNGESGYTF
V: TRBV4-3; D: .; size: .; J: TRBJ2-7; DNA: TGCGCCAGCAGCCAAGAAGCAGGGTTCTCCTACGAGCAGTACTTC; CDR3: CASSQEAGFSYEQYF
V: TRBV7-9; D: .; size: .; J: TRBJ2-2; DNA: TGTGCCAGCAGCTATGGGGAGCTGTTTTTT; CDR3: CASSYGELFF
V: TRBV7-8; D: .; size: .; J: TRBJ1-1; DNA: TGTGCCAGCAGCTTATTCTACCGGGGAGGGGAGCGGGCTGAAGCTTTCTTT; CDR3: CASSLFYRGGERAEAFF
V: TRBV4-1; D: .; size: .; J: TRBJ1-1; DNA: TGCGCCAGCAATCAGGGTATGGGGACTGAAGCTTTCTTT; CDR3: CASNQGMGTEAFF
V: TRBV9; D: .; size: .; J: TRBJ2-2; DNA: TGTGCCAGCAGCAGGGGCCTCACGAACACCGGGGAGCTGTTTTTT; CDR3: CASSRGLTNTGELFF
V: TRBV30; D: .; size: .; J: TRBJ1-1; DNA: TGTGCCTGGAGTGAGGGCAGGCCTGAAGCTTTCTTT; CDR3: CAWSEGRPEAFF
V: TRBV7-9; D: .; size: .; J: TRBJ2-1; DNA: TGTGCCAGCAGCTTAACGGCTAGCTACGATGAGCAGTTCTTC; CDR3: CASSLTASYDEQFF
V: TRBV7-9; D: .; size: .; J: TRBJ1-2; DNA: TGTGCCAGCAGCGACCAGAGGCATACAGGCTTCTATGGCTACACCTTC; CDR3: CASSDQRHTGFYGYTF
V: TRBV7-7; D: .; size: few; J: TRBJ2-2; DNA: TGTGCTAGCAGTCCGGACACCGGGGAGCTGTTTTTT; CDR3: CASSPDTGELFF
V: TRBV4-3; D: TRBD2; size: once; J: TRBJ2-3; DNA: TGCGCCAGCAGCCAAGAGAGCGGGGGGGATAGAGATACGCAGTATTTT; CDR3: CASSQESGGDRDTQYF
V: TRBV30; D: .; size: .; J: TRBJ1-2; DNA: TGTGCCTGGATTACCCCAGGGGACTATGGCTACACCTTC; CDR3: CAWITPGDYGYTF
V: TRBV12-3/TRBV12-4; D: .; size: .; J: TRBJ2-1; DNA: TGTGCCAGCAGTTTAGCGCAAGGGGGGGCCAACAATGAGCAGTTCTTC; CDR3: CASSLAQGGANNEQFF
V: TRBV7-2; D: .; size: .; J: TRBJ2-7; DNA: TGTGCCAGCAGCTTAGACAGGCAACCGAACTACGAGCAGTACTTC; CDR3: CASSLDRQPNYEQYF
V: TRBV7-9; D: TRBD1; size: .; J: TRBJ1-1; DNA: TGTGCCAGCAGCGACAGGGGGTGGGACACTGAAGCTTTCTTT; CDR3: CASSDRGWDTEAFF
V: TRBV20-1; D: TRBD2; size: .; J: TRBJ2-5; DNA: TGCAGTGCTAGACAAACTAGCGGGGGGGGAGAGACCCAGTACTTC; CDR3: CSARQTSGGGETQYF
V: TRBV7-2; D: .; size: .; J: TRBJ2-7; DNA: TGTGCCAGCAGCTTATTAGCTCGACAGGTGCCAAGGAACGAGCAGTACTTC; CDR3: CASSLLARQVPRNEQYF
V: TRBV27; D: .; size: .; J: TRBJ2-3; DNA: TGTGCCAGCAGTCCCGGGGGTCTCACAGATACGCAGTATTTT; CDR3: CASSPGGLTDTQYF
V: TRBV11-2; D: TRBD1; size: .; J: TRBJ2-7; DNA: TGTGCCAGCAGCCAGATTGCCCGCTCGGGACAGGGCTACTACGAGCAGTACTTC; CDR3: CASSQIARSGQGYYEQYF
V: TRBV27; D: .; size: .; J: TRBJ1-6; DNA: TGTGCCAGCAGTTTATCAGGGTATCATTCACCCCTCCACTTT; CDR3: CASSLSGYHSPLHF
V: TRBV9; D: TRBD1; size: .; J: TRBJ1-1; DNA: TGTGCCAGCAGCGCTACAGGGGCGGGAACTGAAGCTTTCTTT; CDR3: CASSATGAGTEAFF
V: TRBV9; D: TRBD2; size: .; J: TRBJ2-3; DNA: TGTGCCAGCAGCCGTAGCGGGGTGGCAGATACGCAGTATTTT; CDR3: CASSRSGVADTQYF
V: TRBV29-1; D: .; size: once; J: TRBJ2-2; DNA: TGCAGCGTTGAGCGGGGACAGACCGGGGAGCTGTTTTTT; CDR3: CSVERGQTGELFF
V: TRBV29-1; D: TRBD1; size: once; J: TRBJ2-2; DNA: TGCAGCGTTAGGGACAGGGGGCGCGATAACACCGGGGAGCTGTTTTTT; CDR3: CSVRDRGRDNTGELFF
V: TRBV13; D: .; size: once; J: TRBJ1-2; DNA: TGTGCCAGCAGCTTACTCAGGGACCTCTATGGCTACACCTTC; CDR3: CASSLLRDLYGYTF
V: TRBV15; D: TRBD2; size: .; J: TRBJ2-5; DNA: TGTGCCACCAGCAGAAGCGGGAAACAAGAGACCCAGTACTTC; CDR3: CATSRSGKQETQYF
V: TRBV23-1; D: .; size: .; J: TRBJ1-5; DNA: TGCGCCAGCAGTCAATCAGAGAATAGCAATCAGCCCCAGCATTTT; CDR3: CASSQSENSNQPQHF
V: TRBV28; D: .; size: .; J: TRBJ2-3; DNA: TGTGCCACCTTCGGATACACAGATACGCAGTATTTT; CDR3: CATFGYTDTQYF
V: TRBV7-8; D: TRBD1; size: .; J: TRBJ2-5; DNA: TGTGCCAGCAGCGAGGACAGGGGAGAGACCCAGTACTTC; CDR3: CASSEDRGETQYF
V: TRBV28; D: TRBD1; size: once; J: TRBJ2-3; DNA: TGTGCCAGCAGTTTCGGGGACAGGCGTACAGATACGCAGTATTTT; CDR3: CASSFGDRRTDTQYF
V: TRBV12-5; D: .; size: .; J: TRBJ1-1; DNA: TGTGCTAGTGGTTTCAGGATAGCCATGAACACTGAAGCTTTCTTT; CDR3: CASGFRIAMNTEAFF
V: TRBV2; D: .; size: .; J: TRBJ2-7; DNA: TGTGCCAGCAGCTTGACAGAGTTTCCCTACGAGCAGTACTTC; CDR3: CASSLTEFPYEQYF
V: TRBV4-1; D: TRBD1; size: .; J: TRBJ1-2; DNA: TGCGCCAGCAGCCAAGAACAGGGGAACTATGGCTACACCTTC; CDR3: CASSQEQGNYGYTF
V: TRBV27; D: .; size: .; J: TRBJ1-5; DNA: TGTGCCAGCAGCCTAAATAACAGGGGCAATCAGCCCCAGCATTTT; CDR3: CASSLNNRGNQPQHF
V: TRBV6-2/TRBV6-3; D: .; size: .; J: TRBJ1-6; DNA: TGTGCCAGCAGCGCCACAGGGCCCTATAATTCACCCCTCCACTTT; CDR3: CASSATGPYNSPLHF
V: TRBV7-9; D: TRBD1; size: once; J: TRBJ2-3; DNA: TGTGCCAGCAGCGCCGGGGACAGGACCACAGATACGCAGTATTTT; CDR3: CASSAGDRTTDTQYF
V: TRBV28; D: .; size: .; J: TRBJ1-2; DNA: TGTGCCAGCACCCCCCCCGGGGGCAGGGATGGCTACACCTTC; CDR3: CASTPPGGRDGYTF
V: TRBV4-1; D: TRBD2; size: .; J: TRBJ2-7; DNA: TGCGCCAGCAGCCGATCCGAGCGGGGTAGCTCCTACGAGCAGTACTTC; CDR3: CASSRSERGSSYEQYF
V: TRBV3-1; D: .; size: once; J: TRBJ2-1; DNA: TGTGCCAGCAGCCCCGACTTGAGCTCCTACAATGAGCAGTTCTTC; CDR3: CASSPDLSSYNEQFF
V: TRBV3-1; D: TRBD2; size: .; J: TRBJ2-5; DNA: TGTGCCAGCAGCCAAGGGGTAGCGGGGTTCCCCTTGGAAGAGACCCAGTACTTC; CDR3: CASSQGVAGFPLEETQYF
V: TRBV3-1; D: .; size: .; J: TRBJ1-1; DNA: TGTGCCAGCAGCCACCTGGACACCCTGAACACTGAAGCTTTCTTT; CDR3: CASSHLDTLNTEAFF
V: TRBV7-9; D: TRBD1; size: .; J: TRBJ1-2; DNA: TGTGCCAGCAGCTTGCCGGGACAGGTCTATGGCTACACCTTC; CDR3: CASSLPGQVYGYTF
V: TRBV9; D: .; size: .; J: TRBJ2-2; DNA: TGTGCCAGCAGCGTTAGGCAGAACACCGGGGAGCTGTTTTTT; CDR3: CASSVRQNTGELFF
V: TRBV30; D: .; size: once; J: TRBJ1-6; DNA: TGTGCCTGCCCGCTGTGGATCTCAGGAAACCAGATCACCCTCCACTTT; CDR3: CACPLWISGNQITLHF
V: TRBV25-1; D: .; size: .; J: TRBJ2-7; DNA: TGTGCCAGCCAGGGGAGTTGGTACGAGCAGTACTTC; CDR3: CASQGSWYEQYF
V: TRBV27; D: .; size: once; J: TRBJ2-1; DNA: TGTGCCAGCAGTTTATTTTGGGGGGGCACCTACAATGAGCAGTTCTTC; CDR3: CASSLFWGGTYNEQFF
V: TRBV5-4; D: .; size: .; J: TRBJ2-7; DNA: TGTGCCAGCAGCCCGGGGCGGGGCAGCTACGAGCAGTACTTC; CDR3: CASSPGRGSYEQYF